Given below is one TCR beta chain in context. Its antigen is still unknown. One end of the junction does not line up with germline, which may come from a read error. The record originates from a study of blood T cells in healthy people across ages. General study results and limits: Those diversity estimates obtained from one million T cells were thought to be underestimates.

A second PCR, run for about 7 to 12 cycles, used a sample-barcoded 5' primer plus a J-beta primer mix. From the 5' RACE reads, TCRdb called clonotypes with MiXCR, one entry per CDR3 protein. Of 800,000 to 950,000 distinct CDR3 sequences detected, around 48% appear once; the ten largest clones hold roughly 13%. This CDR3 has 16 residues. In germline, CDR1 is SGHTA, CDR2 FQGNSA. The clonotype was recovered from a young man in good health. Sequences were obtained from blood. This sequence joins TRBV7-2 and TRBJ2-7; D might be TRBD2 (7 bases). The CDR3 reads CASSSWGGPSSDEQYF. The CDR3 region has the DNA TGTGCCAGCAGCTCCTGGGGGGGCCCGAGCTCCGACGAGCAGTACTTC.